This TCR beta chain was found in a study of blood T cell repertoires in COVID-19. Study summary: Sites in the United States, Italy and Spain provided acute and convalescent COVID-19 samples.

Original data processing: Amplified reference gene primers provided the basis for estimating nucleated cell counts. TCRdb keeps only in-frame clones here, not all; method: immunoSEQ multiplex PCR. That table gives V, J and clone size, and the DNA gave D and trimming. This table holds 95,000 to 120,000 clones, about 85% found once. V lost 5 bases, J lost 8 bases, and 19 bases lay in between. CDR1 and CDR2 (germline): SGHTA, FQGTGA. This CDR3 is built from 15 residues. The TCR sequence derives from a man aged 35-49 years with acute or convalescent COVID-19. Source material: peripheral blood. This chain uses TRBV7-3 with TRBJ2-1; tentative D call: TRBD2 (6 bases). As DNA, the CDR3 is TGTGCCAGCAGCCAGATCCCCCCTCGGGGGTATGAGCAGTTCTTC. Translation gives CASSQIPPRGYEQFF.